The sequence of this T cell receptor beta chain was determined in a study of blood T cell repertoires in COVID-19. Whole-study context: Both acute and convalescent COVID-19 samples were obtained from the United States, Italy and Spain.

Enrollees, about 18 to 89 years old, lived in roughly 24 US areas. Cohort allocation depended upon clinical history that participants reported. Germline CDR1 is SGHTA and CDR2 is FQGTGA. V shed 0 bases, J shed 0 bases, and the junction held 0 bases outside the gene matches. There are 15 residues in the CDR3. In the original workflow: The assay estimated nucleated cells by amplifying reference gene primers. Some clones are missing from TCRdb's copy, which holds only in-frame ones; the method was immunoSEQ multiplex PCR. D and trimming come from the DNA, and the V and J calls and clone size come from that table. The sample records over 130,000 clones, 75% to 90% being singletons.

V and J are TRBV7-3 and TRBJ2-3; 7 bases match TRBD2. Sequencing used PBMCs or T cells enriched from blood (not recorded which). This receptor was taken from a man aged 45-65 years in a cohort exposed to, infected with or recovered from COVID-19 (not recorded which). The CDR3 DNA is TGTGCCAGCAGCTTAACTAGCGGGAGCACAGATACGCAGTATTTT. Its protein product is CASSLTSGSTDTQYF. Filled out from reference TRBV7-3 and TRBJ2-3, the complete variable domain reads GAGVSQTPSNKVTEKGKYVELRCDPISGHTALYWYRQSLGQGPEFLIYFQGTGAADDSGLPNDRFFAVRPEGSVSTLKIQRTERGDSAVYLCASSLTSGSTDTQYFGPGTRLTVL.